This T cell receptor beta chain was obtained from a study of blood T cells in healthy people across ages. The ends were cut back, 3 bases at V and 8 bases at J, with 10 bases in the middle. There are 13 residues in the CDR3. From germline, CDR1 is SGHVS and CDR2 FQNEAQ. PBMCs numbering at least 7 million were isolated per sample. Then a second PCR, running about 6 to 11 cycles, was carried out with a sample-barcoded 5' primer and a J-beta primer mix. TCRdb reanalysed the 5' RACE reads using MiXCR and keeps one entry per CDR3 protein. The table includes about 1,400,000 distinct CDR3 sequences, 55% to 75% detected once. This clonotype came up a few times. The antigen is undetermined. Study-level findings and limits: Aged donors had fewer naive CD4+ cells and lower diversity than long-lived donors. Getting older went along with TCR beta diversity per million T cells dropping roughly linearly. Percentage of naive T cells showed a strong correlation with TCR beta diversity.

The sequencing input was blood. This clonotype originated in a young man in good health. V and J are TRBV7-8 and TRBJ1-4; D not resolved. The CDR3 nucleotides are TGTGCCAGCAGCTTCGTGGTAGGAGAAAAACTGTTTTTT. It is translated as CASSFVVGEKLFF.